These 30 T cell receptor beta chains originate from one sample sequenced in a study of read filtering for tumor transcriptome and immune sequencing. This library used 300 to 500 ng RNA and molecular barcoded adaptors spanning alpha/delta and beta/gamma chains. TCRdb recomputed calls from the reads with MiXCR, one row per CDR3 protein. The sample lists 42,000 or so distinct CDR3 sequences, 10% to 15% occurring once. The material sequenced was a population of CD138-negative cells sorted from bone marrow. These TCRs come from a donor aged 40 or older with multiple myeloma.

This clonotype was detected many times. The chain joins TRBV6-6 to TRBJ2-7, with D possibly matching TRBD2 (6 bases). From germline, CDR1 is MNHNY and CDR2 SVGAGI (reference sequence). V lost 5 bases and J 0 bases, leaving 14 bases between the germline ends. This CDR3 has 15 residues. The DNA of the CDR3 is TGTGCCAGCAGTACCCCCGGGACTTACTCCTACGAGCAGTACTTC. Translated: CASSTPGTYSYEQYF.

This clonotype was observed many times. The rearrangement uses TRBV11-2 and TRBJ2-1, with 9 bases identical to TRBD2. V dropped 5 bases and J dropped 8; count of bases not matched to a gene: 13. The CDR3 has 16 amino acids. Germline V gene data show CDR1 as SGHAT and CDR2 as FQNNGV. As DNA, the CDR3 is TGTGCCAGCAGCCCCCGGGCTAGCGGGATCGTCTATGAGCAGTTCTTC. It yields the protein CASSPRASGIVYEQFF.

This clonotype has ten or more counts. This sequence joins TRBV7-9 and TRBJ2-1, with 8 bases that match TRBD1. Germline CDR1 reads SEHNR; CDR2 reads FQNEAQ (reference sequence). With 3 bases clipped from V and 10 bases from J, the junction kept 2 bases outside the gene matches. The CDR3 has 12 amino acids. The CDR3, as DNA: TGTGCCAGCAGCTTGACAGGGGACGAGCAGTTCTTC. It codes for CASSLTGDEQFF.

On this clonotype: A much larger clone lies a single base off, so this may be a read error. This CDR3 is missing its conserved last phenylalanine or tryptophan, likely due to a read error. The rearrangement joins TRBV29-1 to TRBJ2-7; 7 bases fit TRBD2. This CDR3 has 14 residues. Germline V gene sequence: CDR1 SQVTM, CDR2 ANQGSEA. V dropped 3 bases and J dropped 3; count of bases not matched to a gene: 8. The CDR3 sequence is CSVEASGVGYEQYS. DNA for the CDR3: TGCAGCGTTGAGGCTAGCGGAGTGGGCTACGAGCAGTACTCC.

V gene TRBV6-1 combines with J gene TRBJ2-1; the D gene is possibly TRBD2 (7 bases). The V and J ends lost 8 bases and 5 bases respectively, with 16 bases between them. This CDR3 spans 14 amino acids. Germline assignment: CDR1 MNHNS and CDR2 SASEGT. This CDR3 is CASGAAGADNEQFF. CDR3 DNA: TGTGCCAGCGGCGCGGCGGGGGCCGACAATGAGCAGTTCTTC.

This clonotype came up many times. DNA for the CDR3: TGTGCCAGCCGGGACAGCCGTATGGCGGGGGGTTCCTACGAGCAGTACTTC. It translates to CASRDSRMAGGSYEQYF. This sequence joins TRBV2 and TRBJ2-7; TRBD2 is a possible D gene (8 bases). V lost 8 bases to trimming and J lost 1 base, with 24 bases between them. Germline V CDR1 and CDR2: SNHLY, FYNNEI. This CDR3 spans 17 amino acids.

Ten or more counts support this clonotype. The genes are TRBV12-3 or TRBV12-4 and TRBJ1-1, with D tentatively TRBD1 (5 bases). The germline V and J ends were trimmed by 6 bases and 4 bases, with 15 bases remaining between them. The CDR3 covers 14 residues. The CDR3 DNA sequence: TGTGCCAGCAGCCGAGCCAGGGCGTCCACTGAAGCTTTCTTT. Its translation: CASSRARASTEAFF.

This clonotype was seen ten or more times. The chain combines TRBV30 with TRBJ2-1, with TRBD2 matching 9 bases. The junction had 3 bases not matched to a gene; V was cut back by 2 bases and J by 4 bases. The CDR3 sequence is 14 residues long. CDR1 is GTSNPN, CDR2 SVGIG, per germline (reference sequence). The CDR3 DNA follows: TGTGCCTGGAGTATCAGCGGGGGGTACAATGAGCAGTTCTTC. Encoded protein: CAWSISGGYNEQFF.

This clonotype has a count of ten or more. The CDR3 nucleotides read TGTGCCAGCAGTGCTTCAGGGGTGAGGGAGACCCAGTACTTC. Protein sequence: CASSASGVRETQYF. J is TRBJ2-5 and V is TRBV2, with TRBD1 as a possible D gene (6 bases). CDR3 size: 14 residues. The V gene's germline CDR1 is SNHLY and CDR2 FYNNEI. Trimming removed 4 bases from V and 5 bases from J, with 14 bases in between.

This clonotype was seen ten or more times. The CDR3: CSARDLTLRFPINYEQYF. The CDR3 nucleotides are TGCAGTGCTAGAGATCTCACACTCAGGTTCCCAATTAACTACGAGCAGTACTTC. The V gene is TRBV20-1, the J gene TRBJ2-7; no clear D. V lost 0 bases, J lost 3 bases, and 24 bases lay in between. The CDR3 covers 18 residues. Looked up from germline, CDR1 is DFQATT and CDR2 is SNEGSKA (reference sequence).

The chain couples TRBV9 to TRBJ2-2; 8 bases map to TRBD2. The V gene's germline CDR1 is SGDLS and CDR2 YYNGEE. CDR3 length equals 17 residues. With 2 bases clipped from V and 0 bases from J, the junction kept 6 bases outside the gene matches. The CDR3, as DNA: TGTGCCAGCAGCGTCACTAGCGGCCGCACGAACACCGGGGAGCTGTTTTTT. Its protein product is CASSVTSGRTNTGELFF.

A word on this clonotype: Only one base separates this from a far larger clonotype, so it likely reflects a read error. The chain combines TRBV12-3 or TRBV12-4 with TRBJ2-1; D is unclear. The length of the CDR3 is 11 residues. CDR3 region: CASSLYSEQFF. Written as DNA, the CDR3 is TGTGCCAGCAGTTTGTACAGTGAGCAGTTCTTC.

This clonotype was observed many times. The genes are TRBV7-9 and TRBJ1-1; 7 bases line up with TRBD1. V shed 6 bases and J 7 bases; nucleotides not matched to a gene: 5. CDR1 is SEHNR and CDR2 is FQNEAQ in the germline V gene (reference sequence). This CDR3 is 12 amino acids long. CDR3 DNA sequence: TGTGCCAGCAGAGGGGACAGTCTTGAAGCTTTCTTT. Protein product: CASRGDSLEAFF.

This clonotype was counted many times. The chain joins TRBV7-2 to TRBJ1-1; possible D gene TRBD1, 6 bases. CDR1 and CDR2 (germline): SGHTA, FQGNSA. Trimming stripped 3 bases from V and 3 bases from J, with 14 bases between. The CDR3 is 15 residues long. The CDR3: CASSLTWGRYTEAFF. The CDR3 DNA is TGTGCCAGCAGCTTGACGTGGGGGCGGTACACTGAAGCTTTCTTT.

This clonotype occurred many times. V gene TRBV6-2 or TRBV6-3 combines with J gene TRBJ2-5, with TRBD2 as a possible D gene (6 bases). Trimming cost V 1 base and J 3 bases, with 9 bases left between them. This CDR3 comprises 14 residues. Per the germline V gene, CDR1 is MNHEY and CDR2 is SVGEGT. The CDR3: CASSYWASEETQYF. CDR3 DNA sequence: TGTGCCAGCAGTTACTGGGCTAGCGAAGAGACCCAGTACTTC.

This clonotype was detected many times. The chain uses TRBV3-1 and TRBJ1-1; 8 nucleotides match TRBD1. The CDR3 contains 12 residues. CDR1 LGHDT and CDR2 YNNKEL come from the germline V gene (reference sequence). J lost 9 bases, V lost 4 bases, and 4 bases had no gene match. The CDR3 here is CASSLGQGQAFF. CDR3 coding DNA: TGTGCCAGCAGCCTCGGACAGGGCCAAGCTTTCTTT.

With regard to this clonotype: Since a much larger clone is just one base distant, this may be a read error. The CDR3 bases are TGTGCCAGCAGTTCTGGCGGACTAGCAATGTACACAGATACGCAGTTTTTT. This gives the protein CASSSGGLAMYTDTQFF. The V call is TRBV12-3 or TRBV12-4, the J call TRBJ2-3, with TRBD2 identical over 8 bases. The CDR3 has 17 residues.

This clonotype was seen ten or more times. CDR3 loop: CSARGQAISYNEQFF. The CDR3 DNA sequence: TGCAGTGCTAGAGGACAGGCTATTTCCTACAATGAGCAGTTCTTC. This chain links TRBV20-1 with TRBJ2-1; tentative D call: TRBD1 (6 bases). V lost 1 base and J 1 base, leaving 11 bases between the germline ends. In germline, CDR1 is DFQATT, CDR2 SNEGSKA (reference sequence). This CDR3 comprises 15 residues.

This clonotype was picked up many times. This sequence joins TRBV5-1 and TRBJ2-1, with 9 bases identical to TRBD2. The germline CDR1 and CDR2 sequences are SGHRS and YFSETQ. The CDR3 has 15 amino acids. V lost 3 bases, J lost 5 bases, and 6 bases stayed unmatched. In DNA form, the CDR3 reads TGCGCCAGCAGCTCCTTAGCGGGAGCCAACAATGAGCAGTTCTTC. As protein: CASSSLAGANNEQFF.

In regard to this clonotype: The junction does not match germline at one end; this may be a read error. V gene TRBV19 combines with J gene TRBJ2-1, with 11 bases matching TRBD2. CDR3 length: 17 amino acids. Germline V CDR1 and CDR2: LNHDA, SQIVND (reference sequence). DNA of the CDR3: TGTGCCTGTAGAATCGGGACTAGCGGATCGACCCACAATGAGCAGTTCTTC. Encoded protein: CACRIGTSGSTHNEQFF.

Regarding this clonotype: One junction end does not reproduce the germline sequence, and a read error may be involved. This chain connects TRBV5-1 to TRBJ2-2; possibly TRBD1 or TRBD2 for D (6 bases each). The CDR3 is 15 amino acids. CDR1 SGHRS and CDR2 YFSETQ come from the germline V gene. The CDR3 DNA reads TGCGCCAGTAGCTTGGGGGGCCCGAGCACCGGGGAGCTGTTTTTT. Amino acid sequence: CASSLGGPSTGELFF.

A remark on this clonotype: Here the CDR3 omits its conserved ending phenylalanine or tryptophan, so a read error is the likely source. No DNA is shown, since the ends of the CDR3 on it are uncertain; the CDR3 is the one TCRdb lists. Here the CDR3 reads CSAAGSDTRYS. V usage is TRBV20-1 and J usage is TRBJ2-3; TRBD1, the D gene given by the table, was not confirmed from the DNA. Germline V gene data show CDR1 as DFQATT and CDR2 as SNEGSKA (reference sequence). The CDR3 sequence runs 11 residues, both termini included.

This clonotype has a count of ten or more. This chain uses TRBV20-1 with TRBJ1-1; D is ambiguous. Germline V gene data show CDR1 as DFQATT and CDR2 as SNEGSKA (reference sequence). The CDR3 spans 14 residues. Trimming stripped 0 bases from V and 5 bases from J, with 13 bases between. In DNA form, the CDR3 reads TGCAGTGCTAGAGATTGGGGTTCAGGTACTGAAGCTTTCTTT. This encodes CSARDWGSGTEAFF.

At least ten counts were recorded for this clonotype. CDR3 coding DNA: TGCGCCAGCAGCTTGGATCCGGCAGACAACTCCGAGCAGTACTTC. The encoded protein is CASSLDPADNSEQYF. The V call is TRBV5-1, the J call TRBJ2-7, with no clear D. The CDR3 consists of 15 residues. Per the germline V gene, CDR1 is SGHRS and CDR2 is YFSETQ. V was clipped by 0 bases and J by 6 bases, with 16 bases between them.

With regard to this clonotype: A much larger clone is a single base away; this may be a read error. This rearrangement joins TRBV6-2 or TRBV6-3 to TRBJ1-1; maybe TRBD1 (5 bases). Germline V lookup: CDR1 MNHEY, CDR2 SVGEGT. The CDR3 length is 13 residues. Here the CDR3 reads CATRGGDATEAFF. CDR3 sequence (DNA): TGTGCAACTAGGGGAGGGGATGCCACTGAAGCTTTCTTT.

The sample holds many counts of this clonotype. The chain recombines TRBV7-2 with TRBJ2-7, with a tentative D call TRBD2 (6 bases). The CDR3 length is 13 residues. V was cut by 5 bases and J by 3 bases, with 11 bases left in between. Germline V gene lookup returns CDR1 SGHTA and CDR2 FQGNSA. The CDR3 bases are TGTGCCAGCAGCCCTACTAGCTACTACGAGCAGTACTTC. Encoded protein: CASSPTSYYEQYF.

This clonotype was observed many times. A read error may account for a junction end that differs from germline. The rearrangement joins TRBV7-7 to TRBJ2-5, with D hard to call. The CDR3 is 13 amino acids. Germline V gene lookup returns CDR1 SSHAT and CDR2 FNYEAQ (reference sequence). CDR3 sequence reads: CASSLGIGETQYF. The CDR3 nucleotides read TGTGCTAGCAGCTTGGGTATCGGGGAGACCCAGTACTTC.

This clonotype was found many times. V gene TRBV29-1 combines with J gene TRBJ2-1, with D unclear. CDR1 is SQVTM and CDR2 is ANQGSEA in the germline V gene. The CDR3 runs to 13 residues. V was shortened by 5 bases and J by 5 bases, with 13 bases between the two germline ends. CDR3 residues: CSVFIQLDNEQFF. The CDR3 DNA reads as TGCAGCGTTTTTATTCAGTTGGACAATGAGCAGTTCTTC.

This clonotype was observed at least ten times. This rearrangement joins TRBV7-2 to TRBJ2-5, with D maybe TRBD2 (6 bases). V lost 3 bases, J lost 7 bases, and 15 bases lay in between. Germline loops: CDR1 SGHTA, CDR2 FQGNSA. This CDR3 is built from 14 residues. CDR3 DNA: TGTGCCAGCAGCTTGGCTCCCCCTAGCGTGACCCAGTACTTC. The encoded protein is CASSLAPPSVTQYF.

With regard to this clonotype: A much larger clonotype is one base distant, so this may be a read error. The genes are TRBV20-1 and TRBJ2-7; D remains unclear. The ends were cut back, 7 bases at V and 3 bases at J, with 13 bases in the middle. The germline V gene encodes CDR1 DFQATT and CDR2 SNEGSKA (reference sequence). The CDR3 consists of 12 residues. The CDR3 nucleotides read TGCAGTGTCGTACGGCGAGGCTACGAGCAGTACTTC. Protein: CSVVRRGYEQYF.